This T cell receptor (beta chain) was identified during a study of memory CD4+ T cells and cytomegalovirus serostatus (dated by TCRdb to about 2019). As for the study more broadly: A total of about 35 healthy Belgian adults, of whom 9 were CMV seropositive and some 25 were CMV seronegative, were included in the cohort. To replicate a published TCR-based CMV serostatus classifier, the study sequenced CD4+ memory TCRbeta repertoires from a Belgian cohort whose cytomegalovirus serostatus was known. What the work shows at the level of the full study, not this receptor alone: Only CD4+CD45RO+ memory cells were sequenced, in contrast to the original study, in which naive and memory CD4+ and CD8+ populations were covered. A median bootstrapped AUC of almost 0.96 with a 95% CI of 0.76-1.00 was achieved on the Belgian cohort by the original-framework classifier. For CMV serostatus prediction, a median bootstrapped AUC of approximately 0.95 was reached with the original framework, and a median bootstrapped AUC of approximately 0.89 was reached with a US-trained random forest. Of around 160 previously reported CMV-associated TCRbeta sequences, approximately 70 appeared in the CD4+ memory repertoires, each in one to five individuals. The results were read as suggesting that the CMV-associated TCR signature is, for the most part, present in the CD4+ memory repertoire.

Trimming accounts for 3 bases at V and 2 bases at J, while the number of junction bases matched to no gene is 10. CDR1 and CDR2 were assigned from the germline V gene as MDHEN and SYDVKM. The CDR3, from cysteine to phenylalanine, totals 17 residues. The retained sequence is limited to the CDR3, 51 bases, with the frame set at the first base. The Quick-DNA Microprep Kit was used to extract genomic DNA from the sorted cells. Amplification of TCRbeta DNA was done with the immunoSEQ hsTCRbeta kit, following the protocol from the manufacturer. TCRbeta libraries were sequenced on an Illumina MiSeq instrument. Concerning the study's data processing: Following removal of out-of-frame sequences, 2,204,828 distinct TCRbeta sequences were retained, with an average of roughly 67,000 per individual. Each individual was scored using the number of 164 previously reported CMV-associated TCRbeta sequences that the individual carried and the total number of productive distinct TCRbeta sequences. A beta-binomial model was reimplemented in Python, and random forests from scikit-learn, run with default parameters, were trained on data from the US cohort. On the Belgian cohort, classifier performance was reported as the median AUC, along with percentile confidence intervals, across 10,000 bootstrap iterations. As stored in TCRdb, this immuneACCESS dataset retains in-frame rearrangements with V and J assigned. A fraction of the clones does not appear; measured against another copy, unresolved V genes explain less than half of the discrepancy, and the remainder lacks a known reason. From that table come the V and J calls and clone size; the DNA was used to work out D and trimming. The sample table contains over 75,000 clones; only one count was recorded for 80% of them. The ten largest clonotypes hold roughly 4% of the sample.

Single viable CD3+CD4+CD8-CD45RO+ cells were sorted as memory CD4+ T cells on a FACSAria II. CMV serostatus was assessed using a Roche Elecsys assay, by which serum IgG against CMV pp150, pp28, p38 and p52 was detected. Once the samples were thawed, total CD4+ T cells were enriched through positive selection using CD4 magnetic microbeads. The samples came from a separate study whose specific focus was interrogating the CD4+ T cell memory repertoire. Peripheral blood mononuclear cells were isolated and cryopreserved following standard operating procedures; serum was stored at -80 °C. The staining relied on CD3-PerCP (BW264/56), CD4-APC (RPA-T4), CD45RO-PE (UCHT1) and CD8-Pacific Orange (3B5) antibodies, and Sytox blue was used to exclude non-viable cells. A remark on this clone: What this receptor recognizes is not known. Base qualities are not at hand, and no much larger clone is one base apart.

The rearranged chain carries TRBV28 and TRBJ2-1, with TRBD1 identical over 7 junction bases. The source material was memory CD4+ T cells from blood. The source is an adult in good health and CMV-seropositive. The sequenced DNA is TGTGCCAGCAGTTTCCGGCTCCGGGACAGCCCCTACAATGAGCAGTTCTTC. This yields the protein CASSFRLRDSPYNEQFF. This CDR3, with the reference TRBV28 and TRBJ2-1 proteins standing in past its ends, gives the full variable domain DVKVTQSSRYLVKRTGEKVFLECVQDMDHENMFWYRQDPGLGLRLIYFSYDVKMKEKGDIPEGYSVSREKKERFSLILESASTNQTSMYLCASSFRLRDSPYNEQFFGPGTRLTVL.